A single sample is the source of the 5 T cell receptor beta chains below, sequenced in a study of CD8 T cells in ankylosing spondylitis. TCRdb ran MiXCR on the 5' RACE reads and lists one entry per CDR3 protein. The sample shows roughly 240,000 distinct CDR3 sequences, approximately 8% of them seen only once. The material sequenced was blood, either unsorted or a sorted T cell fraction (not recorded which). Receptors were obtained from a female donor with ankylosing spondylitis or in good health (not recorded which).

This clonotype was counted at least ten times. CDR3 DNA: TGTGCCAGCAGCTCTTCGATAGGGGGAGGAACCGGGGAGCTGTTTTTT. Amino acid sequence: CASSSSIGGGTGELFF. The chain recombines TRBV7-8 with TRBJ2-2; TRBD1 or TRBD2 may be the D gene (6 bases each). The CDR3 is 16 amino acids. V lost 4 bases and J 5 bases, leaving 17 bases between the germline ends. The germline gives CDR1 SGHVS, CDR2 FQNEAQ.

CDR3 region: CASIADVRNNQPQHF. The CDR3 nucleotides are TGTGCCAGCATAGCGGACGTGCGGAACAATCAGCCCCAGCATTTT. The chain links TRBV28 to TRBJ1-5; unclear D gene. V dropped 7 bases and J dropped 3 bases, with 16 bases sitting between them. Germline CDR1 reads MDHEN; CDR2 reads SYDVKM. This CDR3 is 15 amino acids long.

This clonotype appeared many times. This chain connects TRBV29-1 to TRBJ1-2, with D unclear. From germline, CDR1 is SQVTM and CDR2 ANQGSEA. Trimming stripped 2 bases from V and 7 bases from J, with 11 bases between. This CDR3 has 12 residues. CDR3 DNA sequence: TGCAGCGTTGAATGGCCAAAAAGTGGCTACACCTTC. It specifies CSVEWPKSGYTF.

This clonotype was detected many times. The DNA of the CDR3 is TGTGCCACCAGCGCGACTAGCGGGTTCAGCTCCTACGAGCAGTACTTC. It yields the protein CATSATSGFSSYEQYF. The chain has TRBV15 and TRBJ2-7, with 10 nucleotides matching TRBD2. Germline loops: CDR1 LNHNV, CDR2 YYDKDF (reference sequence). Trimming took 5 bases from V and 0 from J; bases not matched to a gene: 7. The CDR3 consists of 16 residues. Filled out from reference TRBV15 and TRBJ2-7, the complete variable domain reads DAMVIQNPRYQVTQFGKPVTLSCSQTLNHNVMYWYQQKSSQAPKLLFHYYDKDFNNEADTPDNFQSRRPNTSFCFLDIRSPGLGDTAMYLCATSATSGFSSYEQYFGPGTRLTVT.

This clonotype was counted ten times or more. The CDR3 region has the DNA TGCAGTGCTAGAGATCCTAGCGGGCCCTTTGAGCAGTACTTC. It is translated as CSARDPSGPFEQYF. The chain combines TRBV20-1 with TRBJ2-7; 8 nucleotides line up with TRBD2. CDR3 length: 14 residues. J lost 7 bases, V lost 0 bases, and 8 bases had no gene match. Germline-derived CDR1 and CDR2 are DFQATT and SNEGSKA (reference sequence).